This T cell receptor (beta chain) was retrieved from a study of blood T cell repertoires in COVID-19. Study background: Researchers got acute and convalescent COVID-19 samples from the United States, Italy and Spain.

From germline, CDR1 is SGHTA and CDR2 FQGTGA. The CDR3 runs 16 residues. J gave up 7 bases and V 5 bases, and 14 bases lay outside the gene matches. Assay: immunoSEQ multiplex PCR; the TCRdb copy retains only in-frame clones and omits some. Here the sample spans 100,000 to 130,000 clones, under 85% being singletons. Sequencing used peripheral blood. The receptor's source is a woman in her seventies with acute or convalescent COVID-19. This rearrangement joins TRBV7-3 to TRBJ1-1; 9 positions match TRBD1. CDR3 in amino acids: CASSETGGAFAFEAFF. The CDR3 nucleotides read TGTGCCAGCAGCGAAACAGGGGGCGCATTCGCCTTTGAAGCTTTCTTT.